This T cell receptor beta chain stems from a study of OX40 agonist ivuxolimab in advanced cancers. Study summary: Mean age approximately 59 years, range about 23 to 79; roughly 82% male. It was permissible to have had prior anti-PD-1, anti-PD-L1 or anti-CTLA-4 therapy, and under 45% had some.

Researchers took blood at baseline, on cycle 4 day 1, and on cycle 7 day 1. Looked up from germline, CDR1 is SGHRS and CDR2 is YFSETQ. The CDR3 covers 13 residues. Trimming stripped 5 bases from V and 1 base from J, with 9 bases between. TCRdb's copy holds only in-frame clones and misses some; the assay was immunoSEQ multiplex PCR. The table lists fewer than 45,000 clones, around four fifths of them singletons, with under 3.5% in the top ten. By share, this clone ranks as medium-sized. The chain links TRBV5-1 to TRBJ1-2, with D possibly being TRBD1 (6 bases). The sequencing used CD4+ or CD8+ T cells sorted from blood, collected in a trial of the OX40 agonist ivuxolimab. The clonotype was recovered from an adult with an advanced solid tumor such as melanoma, head and neck, liver or kidney cancer. The CDR3 nucleotides are TGCGCCAGCAGTGGGGGCGGTAACTATGGCTACACCTTC. Translated, it gives CASSGGGNYGYTF.